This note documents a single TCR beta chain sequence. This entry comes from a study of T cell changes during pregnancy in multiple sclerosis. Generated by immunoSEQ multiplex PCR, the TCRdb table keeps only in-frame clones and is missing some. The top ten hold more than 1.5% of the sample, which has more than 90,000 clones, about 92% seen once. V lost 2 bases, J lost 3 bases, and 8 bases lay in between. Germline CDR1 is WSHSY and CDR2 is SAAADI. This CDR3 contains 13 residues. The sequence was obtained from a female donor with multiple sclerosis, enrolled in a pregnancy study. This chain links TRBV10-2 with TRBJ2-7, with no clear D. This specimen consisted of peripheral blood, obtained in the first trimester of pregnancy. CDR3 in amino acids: CASSENRIYEQYF. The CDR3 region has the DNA TGCGCCAGCAGTGAGAACAGAATCTACGAGCAGTACTTC.